The rows below give T cell receptor beta chains drawn from one sample of a study of Graves' ophthalmopathy and Graves' hyperthyroidism. Each CDR3 protein gets one entry after TCRdb re-called the multiplex PCR reads with MiXCR. Of about 740,000 distinct CDR3 sequences detected, 35% to 50% appear once; the ten largest clones hold approximately 43%. The source material was peripheral blood. The receptors stem from an adult man with Graves' ophthalmopathy. Both conserved end residues are part of each CDR3. A D gene is named only where the DNA matches it firmly. Expanded clones get a size class; other rows say once, few or many, or leave the size out.

TGTGCCAGCAGTGCTCCGGACCAAAACACCGGGGAGCTGTTTTTT	CASSAPDQNTGELFF	NA	TRBJ2-2	TRBV25-1	NA
TGTGCCAGCACCGTGAATGGGAAGGCTTTCTTT	CASTVNGKAFF	NA	TRBJ1-1	TRBV10-3	NA
TGCGCCAGCAGTGTCGGGGTTATGACTGAAGCTTTCTTT	CASSVGVMTEAFF	many	TRBJ1-1	TRBV10-1	NA
TGTGCCAGCAGTTCCTTGACTAGCCCCAGCTCCTACGAGCAGTACTTC	CASSSLTSPSSYEQYF	once	TRBJ2-7	TRBV2	TRBD2
TGTGCCAGCACCGGGGGACAGGGGCAGTGGGAGACCCAGTACTTC	CASTGGQGQWETQYF	NA	TRBJ2-5	TRBV2	TRBD1
TGTGCCAGCAGAGGGACAGCAAGTCAGATTACCAATCAGCCCCAGTACTTC	CASRGTASQITNQPQYF	NA	TRBJ2-5	TRBV10-3	TRBD1
TGTGCCAGCAGCCAAGTCCCGTTACGTATCGGGACAGGGTTCCTCCAAGAGACCCAGTACTTC	CASSQVPLRIGTGFLQETQYF	NA	TRBJ2-5	TRBV14	TRBD1
TGTGCCAGTAGTACGACAGGGGGTAATACCGGGGAGCTGTTTTTT	CASSTTGGNTGELFF	NA	TRBJ2-2	TRBV19	TRBD1
TGTGCCACCAGTGATTCTGCCAGGGCGAACTATGGCTACACCTTC	CATSDSARANYGYTF	many	TRBJ1-2	TRBV24-1	NA
TGTGCCAGCAGTTCCGGGCACGAACAGTATTCACCCCTCCACTTT	CASSSGHEQYSPLHF	NA	TRBJ1-6	TRBV6-6	NA
TGTGCCAGCAGCTTAGCGGGGGGGATCCAAGAGACCCAGTACTTC	CASSLAGGIQETQYF	NA	TRBJ2-5	TRBV9	TRBD2
TGTGCCAGCAGTACCCGACAGGGAACCCCCTACGAGCAGTACTTC	CASSTRQGTPYEQYF	NA	TRBJ2-7	TRBV24-1	TRBD1
TGTGCCAGCAGTGAATTTGTCAATGAGCAGTTCTTC	CASSEFVNEQFF	many	TRBJ2-1	TRBV2	NA
TGTGCCAGCAGCCAATTCGGTGGGGGCTCCTACGAGCAGTACTTC	CASSQFGGGSYEQYF	NA	TRBJ2-7	TRBV14	NA
TGTGCCAGCAGCCCCTTTAGTAGGGAGAACACCGGGGAGCTGTTTTTT	CASSPFSRENTGELFF	NA	TRBJ2-2	TRBV7-9	NA
TGTGCCAGCAGCGTAGGACCGGACACTGAAGCTTTCTTT	CASSVGPDTEAFF	many	TRBJ1-1	TRBV9	NA
TGTGCCAGTACCTTGGACAGGATGTCCAATCAGCCCCAGCATTTT	CASTLDRMSNQPQHF	once	TRBJ1-5	TRBV19	TRBD1
TGTGCCAGCAGCTTCGTTCGGGCTAATGAAAAACTGTTTTTT	CASSFVRANEKLFF	few	TRBJ1-4	TRBV5-8	NA
TGTGCCAGCAGCTTAGAACGTGGCAGAACGGGGGAGCAGTACTTC	CASSLERGRTGEQYF	NA	TRBJ2-7	TRBV7-6	NA
TGTGCCGTATTCAACTGGCCCAATAATGAAAAACTGTTTTTT	CAVFNWPNNEKLFF	NA	TRBJ1-4	TRBV6-1	NA
TGTGCCAGCAGTTACGCCGACAGGACTAATTCACCCCTCCACTTT	CASSYADRTNSPLHF	many	TRBJ1-6	TRBV7-9	NA
TGTGCCAGCAGCCAAGTTCGAGGGAGCACTGAAGCTTTCTTT	CASSQVRGSTEAFF	few	TRBJ1-1	TRBV14	NA
TGTGCCAGCAGCCGGACTAGCGGGAAAGCCGAGCAGTACTTC	CASSRTSGKAEQYF	few	TRBJ2-7	TRBV7-9	TRBD2
TGTGCCTCTTTACAATCAGGGCTAAACACTGAAGCTTTCTTT	CASLQSGLNTEAFF	NA	TRBJ1-1	TRBV10-3	NA
TGTGCCAGCAGTCCTAGTTGGCGCAATCAGCCCCAGCATTTT	CASSPSWRNQPQHF	NA	TRBJ1-5	TRBV2	NA
TGCAGTGCTAGTCGAAGGGACAGGGGGATTCAGCCCCAGCATTTT	CSASRRDRGIQPQHF	few	TRBJ1-5	TRBV20-1	TRBD1
TGCAGCGTTCTTCAGGCCCCAAATCAAGAGACCCAGTACTTC	CSVLQAPNQETQYF	many	TRBJ2-5	TRBV29-1	NA
TGTGCCAGCAGCGTAATGGGACAGGTTACCCCAGAGACCCAGTACTTC	CASSVMGQVTPETQYF	NA	TRBJ2-5	TRBV9	TRBD1
TGTGCCAGCAGCATACCCGGGACGGAGCCCGAGTACACCTTC	CASSIPGTEPEYTF	many	TRBJ1-2	TRBV7-9	NA
TGTGCCAGCAGTGAGCGGCTCCACACTGAAGCTTTCTTT	CASSERLHTEAFF	NA	TRBJ1-1	TRBV12-3/TRBV12-4	NA
TGCAGCTCCCGGACAGGGTATGGCTACACCTTC	CSSRTGYGYTF	few	TRBJ1-2	TRBV29-1	TRBD1
TGTGCCAGCAGCACTCGACTAGCGGGAGTGGGAGAGACCCAGTACTTC	CASSTRLAGVGETQYF	NA	TRBJ2-5	TRBV7-9	TRBD2
TGTGCCAGTAGTATCAGCAGGGGTGGCTACACCTTC	CASSISRGGYTF	NA	TRBJ1-2	TRBV19	NA
TGTGCCAGCAGCGTTTGGTCCGGCGGGGAGCTGTTTTTT	CASSVWSGGELFF	many	TRBJ2-2	TRBV12-3/TRBV12-4	NA
TGTGCCTGGAGGGGACGGGACCGCTATGGCTACACCTTC	CAWRGRDRYGYTF	NA	TRBJ1-2	TRBV9	NA
TGTGCCAGCAGTTCCATTATGGGCACCGGGGAGCTGTTTTTT	CASSSIMGTGELFF	NA	TRBJ2-2	TRBV25-1	NA
TGTGCCAGCGGCAGGACAGCCGGCGACGAGCAGTACTTC	CASGRTAGDEQYF	NA	TRBJ2-7	TRBV7-9	NA
TGTGCCAGCAGCGTAGAGGCCCGGGGATTGAATTCACCCCTCCACTTT	CASSVEARGLNSPLHF	NA	TRBJ1-6	TRBV9	NA
TGTGCCAGTAGTATCTCCCTAGCGGGAGTCGGAGAGCAGTACTTC	CASSISLAGVGEQYF	few	TRBJ2-7	TRBV19	TRBD2
TGCAGCGTTCGGGGGGCCACTGAAGCTTTCTTT	CSVRGATEAFF	NA	TRBJ1-1	TRBV29-1	NA
TGTGCCAGCAGCGTGATGGCAGGCTCCTACGAGCAGTACTTC	CASSVMAGSYEQYF	NA	TRBJ2-7	TRBV11-2	NA
TGTGCCATCGGGGTGGGGGAGACCCAGTACTTC	CAIGVGETQYF	NA	TRBJ2-5	TRBV10-3	NA
TGCAGTGCGACATCCGGGACGTACAATGAGCAGTTCTTC	CSATSGTYNEQFF	few	TRBJ2-1	TRBV20-1	NA
TGTGCCAGCAGCTTAGTTCCGGGACAGCCGAGTTGGGAGCTGTTTTTT	CASSLVPGQPSWELFF	many	TRBJ2-2	TRBV7-9	TRBD1
TGCAGTGCTAGCCCGGGACTAGCGGGCCCCTCTTTAGAGACCCAGTACTTC	CSASPGLAGPSLETQYF	once	TRBJ2-5	TRBV20-1	TRBD2
TGTGCCAGCAGTTATACAGGGAATCAGCCCCAGCATTTT	CASSYTGNQPQHF	many	TRBJ1-5	TRBV24-1	NA
TGCGCCAGCAGCCGATTAACCGGGACAGGAGAGACCCAGTACTTC	CASSRLTGTGETQYF	NA	TRBJ2-5	TRBV5-1	TRBD1
TGTGCCAGCAGTGAATTAGTAGGGCCCACCGGGGAGCTGTTTTTT	CASSELVGPTGELFF	once	TRBJ2-2	TRBV2	NA
TGTGCCAGCAGTGAACGGACAGCCGCTTTTTTCTTC	CASSERTAAFFF	NA	TRBJ2-7	TRBV2	NA
TGTGCCAGCCGGGGACATTCCCACGAGCAGTACTTC	CASRGHSHEQYF	few	TRBJ2-7	TRBV27	NA
TGCAGCGTGGATCCGGGACAGGGGGAGACCCAGTACTTC	CSVDPGQGETQYF	NA	TRBJ2-5	TRBV29-1	TRBD1
TGCAGCGTTGAGTTGGGGCCCGGGGAGCTGTTTTTT	CSVELGPGELFF	NA	TRBJ2-2	TRBV29-1	NA
TGTGCCAGCAGGGACCCGAACTCCTACGAGCAGTACTTC	CASRDPNSYEQYF	NA	TRBJ2-7	TRBV10-3	NA
TGTGCCAGCACGGGACCCCCCTCCTACGAGCAGTACTTC	CASTGPPSYEQYF	few	TRBJ2-7	TRBV6-5	NA
TGTGCCATCAGTGAGTCTAGTATGGCCCAGTACTTC	CAISESSMAQYF	NA	TRBJ2-5	TRBV10-3	NA
TGTGCCATCAGTGCTAGATGGGCAGATAACTATGGCTACACCTTC	CAISARWADNYGYTF	NA	TRBJ1-2	TRBV10-3	NA
TGTGCCAGCAGCTTCTCAGACGAAGCTTTCTTT	CASSFSDEAFF	few	TRBJ1-1	TRBV7-9	NA
TGTGCCAGTATGGCGAGGGCAGGGCATGAAAAACTGTTTTTT	CASMARAGHEKLFF	many	TRBJ1-4	TRBV19	NA
TGTGCCAGCAGCGCTACAAGGCTCGCCGGGACAGGGGGTCAGCCCCAGCATTTT	CASSATRLAGTGGQPQHF	NA	TRBJ1-5	TRBV6-1	TRBD1